One sample yielded the 10 T cell receptor beta chains listed below, sequenced in a study of blood T cell repertoires in COVID-19. Using immunoSEQ multiplex PCR, the repertoire was profiled, and TCRdb retains in-frame clones only, with some absent. The sample shows 200,000 to 300,000 clones, 70% to 90% of them seen only once. What was sequenced was peripheral blood. Receptor source: a woman in her fifties or sixties with COVID-19, enrolled during active disease.

This clone showed up just once. This chain joins TRBV5-1 and TRBJ2-3, with 7 nucleotides matching TRBD2. CDR1 is SGHRS and CDR2 is YFSETQ in the germline V gene. The length of the CDR3 is 15 residues. The ends lost 0 bases at V and 2 bases at J; junction bases unmatched: 3. The CDR3 region is CASSLVSGDTDTQYF. DNA of the CDR3: TGCGCCAGCAGCTTGGTGAGCGGGGACACAGATACGCAGTATTTT.

CDR3 coding DNA: TGTGCCAGTAGTATAGGACTAGCGGGAGGCTCCTACGAGCAGTACTTC. Translation gives CASSIGLAGGSYEQYF. This chain links TRBV19 with TRBJ2-7, with 13 positions matching TRBD2. CDR3 length: 16 residues. V dropped 1 base and J dropped 0; count of bases not matched to a gene: 0. Per the germline V gene, CDR1 is LNHDA and CDR2 is SQIVND (reference sequence). Drawing the rest from reference TRBV19 and TRBJ2-7, the complete variable domain is DGGITQSPKYLFRKEGQNVTLSCEQNLNHDAMYWYRQDPGQGLRLIYYSQIVNDFQKGDIAEGYSVSREKKESFPLTVTSAQKNPTAFYLCASSIGLAGGSYEQYFGPGTRLTVT.

The rearrangement uses TRBV30 and TRBJ1-1, with TRBD1 as a possible D gene (6 bases). There are 15 residues in the CDR3. Germline lookup yields CDR1 GTSNPN and CDR2 SVGIG (reference sequence). V was cut by 0 bases and J by 1 base, with 12 bases left in between. The CDR3 DNA reads TGTGCCTGGAGTGTCCTTAGGGGGAAGAACACTGAAGCTTTCTTT. It encodes CAWSVLRGKNTEAFF.

The V call is TRBV2, the J call TRBJ1-5; 8 nucleotides line up with TRBD1. CDR1 and CDR2 (germline): SNHLY, FYNNEI. V was pared by 8 bases and J by 6 bases, with 9 bases of the junction left unmatched. The CDR3 runs to 14 residues. The CDR3 DNA reads as TGTGCCAGCTCACGGACAGGGAGGGCTCAGCCCCAGCATTTT. Its translation is CASSRTGRAQPQHF. Complete variable domain (other parts from reference TRBV2 and TRBJ1-5): EPEVTQTPSHQVTQMGQEVILRCVPISNHLYFYWYRQILGQKVEFLVSFYNNEISEKSEIFDDQFSVERPDGSNFTLKIRSTKLEDSAMYFCASSRTGRAQPQHFGDGTRLSIL.

In its sample, this clone was seen once. The rearrangement joins TRBV30 to TRBJ1-1; D not certain. This CDR3 contains 11 residues. V was clipped by 2 bases and J by 5 bases, with 6 bases between them. CDR1 is GTSNPN and CDR2 is SVGIG in the germline V gene (reference sequence). The CDR3 DNA sequence: TGTGCCTGGAGTCAGCGGACTGAAGCTTTCTTT. It codes for CAWSQRTEAFF.

This clone was counted between two and nine times. This sequence joins TRBV27 and TRBJ1-1; D might be TRBD1 (6 bases). V gave up 5 bases and J gave up 3 bases, with 16 bases separating them. CDR3 length equals 15 residues. Germline loops: CDR1 MNHEY, CDR2 SMNVEV (reference sequence). The CDR3 spells CASSPAWGRDTEAFF. The CDR3 DNA reads as TGTGCCAGCAGTCCCGCGTGGGGGCGCGACACTGAAGCTTTCTTT.

The V and J genes are TRBV14 and TRBJ2-3; 9 nucleotides agree with TRBD1. V was clipped by 3 bases and J by 1 base; unmatched bases: 11. Germline V gives CDR1 SGHDN, CDR2 FVKESK. The CDR3 totals 18 residues. The CDR3 sequence: CASSQLSWRTGGTDTQYF. DNA of the CDR3: TGTGCCAGCAGCCAGTTGTCGTGGAGGACAGGGGGCACAGATACGCAGTATTTT.

This sequence joins TRBV28 and TRBJ1-1; no reliable D call. The CDR3 is 14 amino acids. Trimming removed 5 bases at V and 0 bases at J, with 10 bases between. CDR1 MDHEN and CDR2 SYDVKM come from the germline V gene. This CDR3 reads CASSPQSMNTEAFF. The CDR3 nucleotides are TGTGCCAGCAGTCCCCAATCCATGAACACTGAAGCTTTCTTT.

Comment on this clone: Other nucleotide sequences in the sample specify the same CDR3. V is TRBV19 and J is TRBJ1-5, with D maybe TRBD1 (6 bases). Trimming took off 3 bases at V and 7 bases at J, with 7 bases between the two ends. This CDR3 has 12 residues. CDR1 and CDR2 (germline): LNHDA, SQIVND (reference sequence). This CDR3 is CASSIRGQPQHF. CDR3 nucleotide sequence: TGTGCCAGTAGTATCAGGGGACAGCCCCAGCATTTT.

The chain combines TRBV7-3 with TRBJ2-1; 10 bases are shared with TRBD2. Trimming cost V 3 bases and J 4 bases; bases outside gene matches: 3. Germline CDR1 SGHTA, CDR2 FQGTGA. This CDR3 has 15 amino acids. This chain's CDR3 is CASSFGTSAYNEQFF. CDR3 nucleotide sequence: TGTGCCAGCAGCTTCGGGACTAGCGCATACAATGAGCAGTTCTTC.